Below are 15 T cell receptor beta chains sequenced from a single sample in a study of cytomegalovirus exposure and HLA in healthy donors. Primers: 60 Vbeta forward and 13 Jbeta reverse. Profiling relied on immunoSEQ multiplex PCR, and the TCRdb table lists in-frame clones only, not all of them. The sample carries 84,000 or so clones, 76% recorded once. Sequenced: PBMCs. These receptors were obtained from a male donor in good health and CMV-seronegative.

The J gene is TRBJ2-5, the V gene TRBV29-1; D may be TRBD1 (6 bases). V was cut by 4 bases and J by 5 bases, with 11 bases left in between. The CDR3 sequence is 12 residues long. Germline V gene sequence: CDR1 SQVTM, CDR2 ANQGSEA. CDR3 amino acids: CSVVSGDETQYF. CDR3 bases: TGCAGCGTTGTATCAGGGGACGAGACCCAGTACTTC.

The chain uses TRBV6-5 and TRBJ1-1, with 8 bases fitting TRBD1. CDR1 is MNHEY and CDR2 is SVGAGI in the germline V gene. The CDR3 has 14 residues. Trimming at V came to 5 bases and at J to 3 bases, leaving 5 bases not matched to a gene. The CDR3 here is CASSNRGAYTEAFF. In nucleotides, the CDR3 is TGTGCCAGCAGTAACAGGGGGGCGTACACTGAAGCTTTCTTT.

This clone was observed a single time. This chain connects TRBV30 to TRBJ1-1; D perhaps matches TRBD1 (6 bases). V lost 0 bases and J lost 5, with 10 bases in between. Germline V lookup: CDR1 GTSNPN, CDR2 SVGIG (reference sequence). This CDR3 comprises 13 residues. CDR3 region: CAWSVGQGTEAFF. The CDR3 DNA follows: TGTGCCTGGAGTGTCGGTCAGGGGACTGAAGCTTTCTTT.

Details on this clone: The junction and the germline gene differ at one end; a read error may be behind it. The V gene is TRBV7-7, the J gene TRBJ2-5; 9 bases align to TRBD2. There are 15 residues in the CDR3. Germline V gene lookup returns CDR1 SSHAT and CDR2 FNYEAQ (reference sequence). In DNA, the CDR3 is TGTGCTAGCAGCTTAGCTAGCGGGGTTGGGGAGACCCAGTACTTC. Amino acids: CASSLASGVGETQYF.

The chain carries TRBV6-6 and TRBJ1-2; D remains ambiguous. The ends were cut back, 4 bases at V and 6 bases at J, with 21 bases in the middle. This CDR3 region has 16 residues. Germline CDR1 MNHNY, CDR2 SVGAGI (reference sequence). CDR3 DNA: TGTGCCAGCAGTTTATCAGGACCGACTACGTCTAATGGCTACACCTTC. Translation: CASSLSGPTTSNGYTF.

V and J are TRBV6-5 and TRBJ2-7; TRBD2 might be the D (6 bases). From germline, CDR1 is MNHEY and CDR2 SVGAGI. This CDR3 spans 14 amino acids. The ends were cut back, 9 bases at V and 0 bases at J, with 15 bases in the middle. As DNA, the CDR3 is TGTGCCAGTTCCTCGAGGGAGGACTCCTACGAGCAGTACTTC. Encoded protein: CASSSREDSYEQYF.

The chain carries TRBV9 and TRBJ2-5; 7 bases are a match to TRBD2. This CDR3 has 15 amino acids. Trimming cost V 0 bases and J 0 bases; bases outside gene matches: 2. The germline CDR1 and CDR2 sequences are SGDLS and YYNGEE. CDR3 residues: CASSVAGGNQETQYF. CDR3 DNA sequence: TGTGCCAGCAGCGTAGCGGGGGGAAACCAAGAGACCCAGTACTTC.

The chain uses TRBV4-3 and TRBJ2-1; 14 bases map to TRBD2. CDR1 is LGHNA, CDR2 YSLEER, per germline. V lost 4 bases, J lost 8 bases, and 19 bases stayed unmatched. The CDR3 is 20 amino acids. Written as DNA, the CDR3 is TGCGCCAGCAGCCCTCGCCCGGGACTAGCGGGAGCTAGGCCGTATGATGAGCAGTTCTTC. Its translation is CASSPRPGLAGARPYDEQFF.

This clone was detected only a few times. The chain carries TRBV13 and TRBJ2-1, with 8 bases fitting TRBD1. Germline loops: CDR1 PRHDT, CDR2 FYEKMQ (reference sequence). J was trimmed by 6 bases and V by 5 bases; bases with no gene match: 15. The CDR3 sequence is 17 residues long. The CDR3 DNA reads TGTGCCAGCAGCATACGGACAGGGAATCGTTTGGGCAATGAGCAGTTCTTC. As protein: CASSIRTGNRLGNEQFF.

In DNA, the CDR3 is TGTGCCAGCAGCCTCGGACTAGCGGGCACAGATACGCAGTATTTT. The encoded protein is CASSLGLAGTDTQYF. V gene TRBV9 combines with J gene TRBJ2-3; TRBD2 matches 10 bases. V lost 4 bases, J lost 1 base, and 3 bases stayed unmatched. Germline CDR1 is SGDLS and CDR2 is YYNGEE. The CDR3 spans 15 residues. Based on the CDR3 plus reference TRBV9 and TRBJ2-3, the full variable domain is DSGVTQTPKHLITATGQRVTLRCSPRSGDLSVYWYQQSLDQGLQFLIQYYNGEERAKGNILERFSAQQFPDLHSELNLSSLELGDSALYFCASSLGLAGTDTQYFGPGTRLTVL.

V gene TRBV4-1 combines with J gene TRBJ1-4; tentatively, D is TRBD1 (5 bases). The CDR3 extends over 15 amino acids. CDR1 is MGHRA, CDR2 YSYEKL, per germline. Trimming took off 0 bases at V and 5 bases at J, with 10 bases between the two ends. CDR3 coding DNA: TGCGCCAGCAGCCAAGAAGGCAGGGAAAATGAAAAACTGTTTTTT. Translation: CASSQEGRENEKLFF.

In DNA, the CDR3 is TGTGCCAGCAGTTCCCCTCCCGGGACAACTTCCGAGTGGGGTGAAAAACTGTTTTTT. Protein sequence: CASSSPPGTTSEWGEKLFF. The rearrangement links TRBV28 to TRBJ1-4; maybe TRBD1 (6 bases). The V end lost 4 bases, the J end lost 7 bases, and 28 bases lay between the germline ends. The length of the CDR3 is 19 residues. Germline V gene sequence: CDR1 MDHEN, CDR2 SYDVKM.

This clone was observed a single time. The rearrangement joins TRBV6-5 to TRBJ1-1; a weak D match, TRBD1 (5 bases). From germline, CDR1 is MNHEY and CDR2 SVGAGI. There are 15 residues in the CDR3. V was trimmed by 5 bases and J by 2 bases, leaving 15 bases between them. CDR3 DNA: TGTGCCAGCAGTGCCCGACAGACCTACAACACTGAAGCTTTCTTT. Encoded protein: CASSARQTYNTEAFF.

The chain has TRBV2 and TRBJ2-1; 8 nucleotides match TRBD1. Germline V gives CDR1 SNHLY, CDR2 FYNNEI. J gave up 5 bases and V 3 bases, and 6 bases lay outside the gene matches. The CDR3 is 15 amino acids. Here the CDR3 reads CASSDRGRNNNEQFF. Written as DNA, the CDR3 is TGTGCCAGCAGTGACAGGGGGCGAAATAACAATGAGCAGTTCTTC.

V gene TRBV6-6 combines with J gene TRBJ2-1, with a tentative D call TRBD1 (6 bases). V was cut by 2 bases and J by 7 bases, with 18 bases left in between. Germline CDR1 MNHNY, CDR2 SVGAGI (reference sequence). This CDR3 has 16 amino acids. The chain's CDR3 is CASSYKKGVVLNEQFF. In nucleotides, the CDR3 is TGTGCCAGCAGTTACAAGAAGGGGGTTGTGTTGAATGAGCAGTTCTTC.